This T cell receptor (beta chain) was recovered during a study of blood T cell repertoires in COVID-19 (dated by TCRdb to between 2020 and 2021). At the level of the whole study: Samples covering the acute and convalescent phases of COVID-19 were provided by collaborators in the United States, Italy and Spain. A freely available public database, intended as a resource for researchers studying the immune response to SARS-CoV-2, is where the repertoires were released. Subjects who had been exposed to COVID-19, were actively infected with it, or had recovered from it provided the deeply sampled blood TCRbeta repertoires that made up the dataset. The prospective study material was composed of cDNA or gDNA derived from T cells, B-cell-depleted T cells, or PBMCs. The samples were drawn from the first 160 participants of the ongoing ImmuneRACE study and from 1,254 subjects provided by 6 global collaborators. Where available, HLA class I and class II types were taken from metadata supplied by the sample provider and were not determined by assay-based typing. Sample metadata almost always included a de-identified subject ID, COVID-19 status, age in years and sex. General study outcomes and caveats: The amount of clinical and demographic metadata varied by source and participant and was provided uncurated.

TCRbeta CDR3 regions were amplified from genomic DNA by means of the immunoSEQ Assay, a bias-controlled multiplex PCR. Processing in the source paper ran as follows. The number of nucleated cells in each sample was estimated by amplification of reference gene primers within the assay. Sequence reads were collapsed and filtered to measure the absolute abundance of every unique TCRbeta CDR3 rearrangement. For each sample, productive Simpson clonality was calculated by taking the square root of Simpson's diversity index across productive rearrangements. The table was pulled from immuneACCESS by TCRdb, which kept in-frame rearrangements only. Such tables lose some clones; where checked, under half of the loss comes from unresolved V genes, and the rest has no known cause. D and trimming come from the DNA, and the V and J calls and clone size come from that table. The sample records 310,000 or so clones, approximately 92% of which are singletons. 0.95% to 1.3% of the sample is in the top ten clones.

Participants in the prospective study were enrolled through a virtual design, were aged about 18 to 90 years, and lived in 24 United States geographic areas. Cohort assignment in the prospective study relied on participant-reported clinical history from a screening survey and a study questionnaire. ImmuneRACE Cohort 3 recovered participants were defined by two consecutive negative NP/OP PCR tests, healthcare professional clearance, or symptom resolution. In the prospective study, whole blood, serum and a nasopharyngeal or oropharyngeal swab were collected from each participant by mobile phlebotomists. Participants in the prospective study had the option to provide additional blood draws and questionnaires over a roughly 2-month period. Before DNA extraction, blood samples from the prospective study were shipped at room temperature or frozen. V and J are truncated by 0 bases and 3 bases respectively, leaving an intervening sequence of 9 bases. Spanning cysteine to phenylalanine, the CDR3 consists of 15 amino acids. Only CDR3 DNA is held: 45 bases, read in frame from base 1. For CDR1 and CDR2, the germline V gene lists LGHNA and YSLEER.

For this clone: Its antigen remains undetermined. One base away there is no much larger clone; base qualities are not given.

This sequence was found in a woman in her 30s who had recovered from COVID-19. The rearrangement combines TRBV4-3 with TRBJ1-5; the D gene is unclear. Sequences were obtained from PBMCs or T cells enriched from blood (not recorded which). In nucleotides, the sequence is TGCGCCAGCAGCCAAGATTGGCTCGCCAATCAGCCCCAGCATTTT. Its protein product is CASSQDWLANQPQHF.